A selection of T cell receptor beta chains follows, all from one sample in a study of T cell responses to AZD1222 COVID-19 vaccine. Sequenced by immunoSEQ multiplex PCR; TCRdb stores in-frame clones only, minus some. The repertoire includes more than 95,000 clones, roughly 87% of them detected once, and roughly two fifths sits in the top ten. The sample here was peripheral blood, taken 28 days after the second AZD1222 dose. The receptor set was obtained from an adult who received the AZD1222 COVID-19 vaccine. Both conserved end residues are part of each CDR3. Fields, in order: V gene, J gene, D gene, clone size, CDR3 protein, CDR3 DNA. The D gene is left open where the match is weak. Clone sizes are given selectively: once, few, many, or a class where the clone is expanded.

V gene: TRBV6-2/TRBV6-3; J gene: TRBJ2-1; D gene: TRBD2; clone size: NA; CDR3 protein: CASSSGGGYNEQFF; CDR3 DNA: TGTGCCAGCAGTTCGGGAGGGGGCTACAATGAGCAGTTCTTC
V gene: TRBV27; J gene: TRBJ2-1; D gene: TRBD1; clone size: NA; CDR3 protein: CASSTGQGYYNEQFF; CDR3 DNA: TGTGCCAGCAGCACCGGACAGGGATACTACAATGAGCAGTTCTTC
V gene: TRBV6-5; J gene: TRBJ2-7; D gene: NA; clone size: NA; CDR3 protein: CASSSRGEVFSYEQYF; CDR3 DNA: TGTGCCAGCAGTTCTCGGGGCGAAGTCTTCTCCTACGAGCAGTACTTC
V gene: TRBV3-1/TRBV3-2; J gene: TRBJ1-3; D gene: TRBD1; clone size: NA; CDR3 protein: CASSRRGLGGNTIYF; CDR3 DNA: TGTGCCAGCAGCCGCAGGGGGTTAGGTGGAAACACCATATATTTT
V gene: TRBV12-3/TRBV12-4; J gene: TRBJ2-5; D gene: NA; clone size: NA; CDR3 protein: CASSLKELETQYF; CDR3 DNA: TGTGCCAGCAGTTTGAAGGAATTGGAGACCCAGTACTTC
V gene: TRBV28; J gene: TRBJ2-7; D gene: TRBD2; clone size: NA; CDR3 protein: CASSFVAGGHEQYF; CDR3 DNA: TGTGCCAGCAGTTTCGTAGCGGGAGGCCACGAGCAGTACTTC
V gene: TRBV7-6; J gene: TRBJ1-1; D gene: NA; clone size: NA; CDR3 protein: CASSLIPGPNTEAFF; CDR3 DNA: TGTGCCAGCAGCTTGATTCCGGGCCCAAACACTGAAGCTTTCTTT
V gene: TRBV15; J gene: TRBJ1-2; D gene: NA; clone size: few; CDR3 protein: CATSRDQSPRFGGYTF; CDR3 DNA: TGTGCCACCAGCAGAGATCAATCTCCCAGGTTTGGTGGCTACACCTTC
V gene: TRBV7-9; J gene: TRBJ2-5; D gene: NA; clone size: NA; CDR3 protein: CASSLVGDYQETQYF; CDR3 DNA: TGTGCCAGCAGCTTAGTTGGGGACTACCAAGAGACCCAGTACTTC
V gene: TRBV28; J gene: TRBJ1-2; D gene: NA; clone size: few; CDR3 protein: CASSLLAGYGYTF; CDR3 DNA: TGTGCCAGCAGTTTACTCGCCGGCTATGGCTACACCTTC
V gene: TRBV29-1; J gene: TRBJ2-5; D gene: NA; clone size: once; CDR3 protein: CSVGRWGETQYF; CDR3 DNA: TGCAGCGTTGGTCGGTGGGGGGAGACCCAGTACTTC
V gene: TRBV10-3; J gene: TRBJ1-1; D gene: TRBD1; clone size: once; CDR3 protein: CAIKGTVNTEAFF; CDR3 DNA: TGTGCCATCAAAGGGACAGTGAACACTGAAGCTTTCTTT
V gene: TRBV6-5; J gene: TRBJ2-3; D gene: NA; clone size: NA; CDR3 protein: CASSPRGVGTDTQYF; CDR3 DNA: TGTGCCAGCAGCCCCAGAGGGGTGGGCACAGATACGCAGTATTTT
V gene: TRBV19; J gene: TRBJ1-3; D gene: NA; clone size: NA; CDR3 protein: CASSISSGNTIYF; CDR3 DNA: TGTGCCAGTAGTATTTCCTCTGGAAACACCATATATTTT